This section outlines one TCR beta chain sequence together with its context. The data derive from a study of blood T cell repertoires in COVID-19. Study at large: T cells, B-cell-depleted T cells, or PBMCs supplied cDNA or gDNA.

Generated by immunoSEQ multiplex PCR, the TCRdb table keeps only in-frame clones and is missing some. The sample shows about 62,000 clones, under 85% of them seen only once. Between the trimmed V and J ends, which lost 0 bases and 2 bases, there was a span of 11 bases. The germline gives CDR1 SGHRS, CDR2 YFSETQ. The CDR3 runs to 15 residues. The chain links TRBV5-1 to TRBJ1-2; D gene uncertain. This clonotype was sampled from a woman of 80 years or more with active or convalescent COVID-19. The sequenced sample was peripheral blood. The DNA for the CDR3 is TGCGCCAGCAGCTTGGGAGGTGCAGCCAACTATGGCTACACCTTC. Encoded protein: CASSLGGAANYGYTF.